The entry below gives a single T cell receptor (beta chain) sequence along with its context. This clone has just one count. What antigen it recognizes has not been identified. There are no base qualities to consult, and no much larger clone falls within one base. Using the deep immunoSEQ assay, TCR CDR3 regions were amplified from genomic DNA by multiplex PCR. Extracted genomic DNA from each cell subset was spread evenly across all wells of several immunoSEQ 96-well plates, with each plate serving as a replicate. For sorted subsets, each replicate PCR was loaded with 200 to 250 ng genomic DNA, equivalent to 30,000 or so T cell genomes. The purified libraries were quantified using a Qubit 3.0 fluorometer, sized with a Bioanalyzer 2100, and then quantified again using the KAPA Library Quantification kit. Every immunoSEQ 96-well plate was sequenced on a separate single-read 150-cycle Illumina NextSeq 550 flow cell. On the authors' methods: Because only junctional sequences without quality scores were contained in the immunoSEQ output, filtering matching that applied to full-length reads could not be performed. Sequences were annotated with PyIR, a Python wrapper for IgBLAST v1.9, and V/J genes and CDR3 were assigned using IMGT germline references. Reads were removed for weak V/J assignments (E-value above 1e-6), missing CDR3, stop codons, out-of-frame junctions, or ambiguous translated residues. V3J clonotypes were defined as sequences sharing an identical inferred V gene, J gene, and CDR3 amino acid sequence. To compute the percentage overlap between repertoires, the number of shared unique clonotypes was divided by the size of the smaller repertoire. Three approaches were used to assess repertoire richness: RTK rarefaction, the Chao1 estimator, and Recon v2.1 estimates of unobserved clonotypes. For all TCRbeta clonotypes obtained by the gDNA method from a handful of donors, generation probabilities were computed with OLGA. TCRdb holds this immuneACCESS table with in-frame rearrangements only. Some clones are missing; in checked studies, unresolved V genes explain under half, and the rest has no known cause. V, J and clone size are taken as reported in that table, and D and trimming were inferred from the DNA itself. The sample yields 2 million to 2.5 million clones; under 97% were counted once. The top ten clones comprise roughly 0.13% of the sample.

The sample is drawn from a study of shared clonotypes between healthy human individuals (dated by TCRdb to the early 2020s). Background on the whole study: The cohort included a few men and a couple of women between 18 and 49 years of age. Per donor, leukapheresis produced somewhere between about 0.8 and 9 billion PBMCs. Per donor, three plates each were used for CD4 naive and CD4 memory, two for CD8 naive, and one for CD8 memory. To increase sequencing depth and limit assay-specific biases, TCR repertoire library preparation and sequencing were carried out by different laboratories using diverse techniques. To estimate repertoire size and how much clonotypes are shared between individuals, the study performed deep sequencing of blood TCR repertoires from 4 to 6 healthy adults.

The paper's findings and limits, for the study overall: Higher generation probabilities were observed for clonotypes shared by all four sorted-subset donors than for non-shared clonotypes. Sampling was restricted to blood, and TCR repertoires in tissues likely differ from the TCR repertoires found in blood. Across a few donors, approximately 5% of naive CD4, around 3.5% of naive CD8, about 2.3% of memory CD4, and under 0.45% of memory CD8 clonotypes were shared. Rarefaction of sorted-subset datasets indicated incomplete sequencing despite the large sequencing depth. The genetic and exposure-history diversity represented was limited by the small number of donors. Estimated clonotype richness was generally larger for naive than for memory subsets. Pairwise subsampling indicated that sequencing depth was expected to affect the degree of clonotype sharing among donors.

The donors were healthy, HIV-negative adults who had no recently reported acute infections or vaccinations. Every donor was a Caucasian adult residing in Nashville, Tennessee, USA. CD4+ T cells were enriched by magnetic negative selection, after which naive cells were positively selected on CD45RA and the negative fraction was taken as the memory subset. Blood was collected by leukapheresis, and PBMCs were isolated by Ficoll-Histopaque density gradient centrifugation and then cryopreserved in liquid nitrogen vapor phase. Analytical flow cytometry was used to check the purity and quantity of every magnetically sorted T cell population. From each sorted fraction, genomic DNA was isolated and quantified by UV absorbance on a Nanodrop 2000c. The CDR3 runs 13 amino acids, cysteine and phenylalanine included. The kept DNA is CDR3 alone, 39 bases in frame from the first base. V and J lose 1 base and 6 bases, and a span of 11 bases separates them. CDR1 SGHRS and CDR2 YFSETQ are derived from the germline V gene.

This receptor was taken from a man younger than 35 in good health. Here the chain combines TRBV5-1 and TRBJ2-7, with an unclear D gene assignment. The sample consisted of naive CD4+ T cells sorted from blood. According to the study, the label for this sample's cell subset or site signals: CD45RA+ positively selected. CDR3 protein: CASSLYPGGEQYF. The sequence in DNA is TGCGCCAGCAGCTTGTATCCAGGCGGCGAGCAGTACTTC.